This TCR beta chain was found in a study of T cell repertoires in cytomegalovirus infection. About the research overall: CMV infection and matching HLA type were both indicated by public TCR beta signatures. Findings and limits, study-wide: Dominating the ex vivo response were HLA-C-restricted CMV-specific TCR beta clonotypes. There were carriers of CMV plus the relevant HLA, and cumulative public TCR beta family frequency identified them.

TCRdb re-called the reads through MiXCR, storing one row per CDR3 protein. The table records approximately 180,000 distinct CDR3 sequences, approximately 17% of them present only once. A word on this clonotype: As yet, its antigen is unknown.

V shed 0 bases and J shed 0 bases, with 12 bases lying between them. CDR3 size: 16 residues. Per the germline V gene, CDR1 is DFQATT and CDR2 is SNEGSKA (reference sequence). The chain employs TRBV20-1 and TRBJ2-1, with D perhaps TRBD1 or TRBD2 (5 bases each). Sequencing was performed on CD8+ T cells from PBMCs. This receptor was identified in a human donor in good health (CMV status not recorded). Some clones in this sample may be carry-over from other donors' samples. Written as DNA, the CDR3 is TGCAGTGCTAGAGACTACGAGGGGCCCTCCTACAATGAGCAGTTCTTC. This translates into CSARDYEGPSYNEQFF.